The 2 T cell receptor beta chains presented below share a single source sample, sequenced in a study of OX40 agonist ivuxolimab in advanced cancers. Assay used: immunoSEQ multiplex PCR; TCRdb lists only in-frame clones, some missing. This table holds about 50,000 clones, about 88% found once. Material: CD4+ or CD8+ T cells sorted from blood, obtained in a trial of the OX40 agonist ivuxolimab. These receptors originate from an adult with an advanced solid tumor such as melanoma, head and neck, liver or kidney cancer.

V gene TRBV18 combines with J gene TRBJ2-7; 11 nucleotides agree with TRBD1. V shed 3 bases, J shed 7 bases, and the junction held 5 bases outside the gene matches. Germline V CDR1 and CDR2: KGHSH, LQKENI. The CDR3 sequence is 14 residues long. CDR3 loop: CASSPGQGAEEQYF. CDR3 bases: TGTGCCAGCTCACCCGGACAGGGGGCTGAAGAGCAGTACTTC.

V is TRBV19 and J is TRBJ2-1; a possible D gene is TRBD1 (6 bases). This CDR3 is built from 15 residues. V was clipped by 6 bases and J by 8 bases, with 20 bases between them. Germline CDR1 is LNHDA and CDR2 is SQIVND (reference sequence). This CDR3 is CASSKDSFTSDEQFF. The CDR3 coding sequence is TGTGCCAGTAGCAAGGACAGCTTTACAAGTGATGAGCAGTTCTTC.